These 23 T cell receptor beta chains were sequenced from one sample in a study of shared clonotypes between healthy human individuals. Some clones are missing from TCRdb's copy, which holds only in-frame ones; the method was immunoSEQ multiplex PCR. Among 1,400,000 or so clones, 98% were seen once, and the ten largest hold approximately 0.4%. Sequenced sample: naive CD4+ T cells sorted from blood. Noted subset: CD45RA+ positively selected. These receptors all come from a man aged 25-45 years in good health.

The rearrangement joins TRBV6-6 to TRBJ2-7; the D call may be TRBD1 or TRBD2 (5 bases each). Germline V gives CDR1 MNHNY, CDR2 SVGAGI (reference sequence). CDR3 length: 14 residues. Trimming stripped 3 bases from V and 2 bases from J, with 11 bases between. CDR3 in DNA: TGTGCCAGCAGTTATAGACTACAGGCCTACGAGCAGTACTTC. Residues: CASSYRLQAYEQYF.

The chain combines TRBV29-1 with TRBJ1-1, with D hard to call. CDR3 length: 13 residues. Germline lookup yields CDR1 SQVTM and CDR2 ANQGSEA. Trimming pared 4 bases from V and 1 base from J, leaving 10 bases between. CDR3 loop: CSVAWVGNTEAFF. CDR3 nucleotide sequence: TGCAGCGTTGCTTGGGTGGGGAACACTGAAGCTTTCTTT.

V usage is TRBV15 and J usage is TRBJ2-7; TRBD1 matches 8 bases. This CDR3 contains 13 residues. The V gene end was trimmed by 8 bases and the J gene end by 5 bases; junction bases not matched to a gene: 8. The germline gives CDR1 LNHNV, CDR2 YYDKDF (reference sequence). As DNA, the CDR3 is TGTGCCACCGTAGCGGCAGGGGGCAACGAGCAGTACTTC. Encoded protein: CATVAAGGNEQYF.

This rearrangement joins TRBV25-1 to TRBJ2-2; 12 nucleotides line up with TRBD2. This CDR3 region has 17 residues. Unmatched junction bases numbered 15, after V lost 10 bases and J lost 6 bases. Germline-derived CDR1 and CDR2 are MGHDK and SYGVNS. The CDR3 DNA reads TGTGCCACCTCAGGGGGGAGACTAGCGGGAGCTCCCGGGGAGCTGTTTTTT. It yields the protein CATSGGRLAGAPGELFF.

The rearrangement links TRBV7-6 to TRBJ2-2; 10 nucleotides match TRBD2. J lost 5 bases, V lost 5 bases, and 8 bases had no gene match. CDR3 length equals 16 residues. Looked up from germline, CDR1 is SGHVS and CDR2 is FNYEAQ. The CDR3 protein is CASSRTSGIRTGELFF. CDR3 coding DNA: TGTGCCAGCAGCCGAACTAGCGGGATCAGAACCGGGGAGCTGTTTTTT.

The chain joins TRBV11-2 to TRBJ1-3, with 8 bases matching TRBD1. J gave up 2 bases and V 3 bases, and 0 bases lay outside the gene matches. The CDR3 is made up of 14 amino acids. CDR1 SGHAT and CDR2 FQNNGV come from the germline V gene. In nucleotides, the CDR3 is TGTGCCAGCAGCTTGGACAGGGCTGGAAACACCATATATTTT. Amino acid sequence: CASSLDRAGNTIYF.

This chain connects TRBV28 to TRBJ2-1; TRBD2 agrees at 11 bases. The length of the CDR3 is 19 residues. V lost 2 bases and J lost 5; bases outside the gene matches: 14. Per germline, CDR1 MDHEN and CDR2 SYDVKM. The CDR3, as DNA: TGTGCCAGCAGTTTAAGGACCGACATAGGGACTAGCGGACACAATGAGCAGTTCTTC. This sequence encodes CASSLRTDIGTSGHNEQFF.

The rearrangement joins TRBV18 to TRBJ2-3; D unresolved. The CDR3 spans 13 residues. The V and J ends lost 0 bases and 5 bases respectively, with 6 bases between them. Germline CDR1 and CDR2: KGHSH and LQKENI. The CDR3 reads CASSPPSLDTQYF. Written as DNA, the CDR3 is TGTGCCAGCTCACCACCTAGCTTAGATACGCAGTATTTT.

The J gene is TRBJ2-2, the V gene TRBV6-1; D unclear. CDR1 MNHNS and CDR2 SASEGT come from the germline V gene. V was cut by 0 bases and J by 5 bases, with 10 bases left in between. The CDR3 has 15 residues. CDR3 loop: CASSEATMVTGELFF. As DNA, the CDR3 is TGTGCCAGCAGTGAAGCGACGATGGTAACCGGGGAGCTGTTTTTT.

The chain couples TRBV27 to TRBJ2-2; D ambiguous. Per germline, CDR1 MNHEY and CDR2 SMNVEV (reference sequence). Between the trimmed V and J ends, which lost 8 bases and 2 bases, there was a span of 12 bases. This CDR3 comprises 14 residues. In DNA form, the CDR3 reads TGTGCCAGCTCTCCAGTCTCTAACACCGGGGAGCTGTTTTTT. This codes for CASSPVSNTGELFF.

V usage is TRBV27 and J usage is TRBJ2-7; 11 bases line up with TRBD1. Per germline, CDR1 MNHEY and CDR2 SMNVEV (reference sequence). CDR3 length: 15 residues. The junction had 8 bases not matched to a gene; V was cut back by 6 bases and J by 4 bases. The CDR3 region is CASRYKGQGGYEQYF. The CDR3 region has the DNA TGTGCCAGCAGGTACAAGGGACAGGGGGGTTACGAGCAGTACTTC.

The CDR3 nucleotides are TGTGCCAGCAGTGTGGCAGGGAGGGGCAATGGCTACACCTTC. Translating gives CASSVAGRGNGYTF. This chain joins TRBV25-1 and TRBJ1-2, with D tentatively TRBD1 (5 bases). Germline CDR1 is MGHDK and CDR2 is SYGVNS. This CDR3 has 14 amino acids. V lost 4 bases, J lost 6 bases, and 15 bases lay in between.

CDR3 nucleotides: TGTGCCAGCAGGGACCGGGACAAACGCAGGGAGACCCAGTACTTC. The encoded protein is CASRDRDKRRETQYF. The chain uses TRBV5-4 and TRBJ2-5; tentative D call: TRBD1 (6 bases). The CDR3 consists of 15 residues. Germline CDR1 and CDR2: SGHNT and YYREEE (reference sequence). The V end lost 5 bases, the J end lost 5 bases, and 19 bases lay between the germline ends.

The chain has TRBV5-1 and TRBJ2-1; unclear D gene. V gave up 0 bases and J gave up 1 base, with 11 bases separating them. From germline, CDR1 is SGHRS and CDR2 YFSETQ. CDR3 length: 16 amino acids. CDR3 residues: CASSLGRSLSYNEQFF. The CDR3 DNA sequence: TGCGCCAGCAGCTTGGGCCGATCCCTTTCCTACAATGAGCAGTTCTTC.

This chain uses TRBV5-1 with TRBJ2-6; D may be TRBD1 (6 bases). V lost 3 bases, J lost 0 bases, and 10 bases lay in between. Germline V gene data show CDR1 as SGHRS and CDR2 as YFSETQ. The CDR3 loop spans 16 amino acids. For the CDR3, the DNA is TGCGCCAGCAGCTCAGGACAGAACTCTGGGGCCAACGTCCTGACTTTC. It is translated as CASSSGQNSGANVLTF.

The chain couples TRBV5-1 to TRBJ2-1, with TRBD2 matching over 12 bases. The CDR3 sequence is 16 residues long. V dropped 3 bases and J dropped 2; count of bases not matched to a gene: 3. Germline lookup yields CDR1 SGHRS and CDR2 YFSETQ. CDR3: CASSYGLAGTYNEQFF. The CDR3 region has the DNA TGCGCCAGCAGCTACGGACTAGCGGGGACCTACAATGAGCAGTTCTTC. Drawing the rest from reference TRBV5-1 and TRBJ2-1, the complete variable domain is KAGVTQTPRYLIKTRGQQVTLSCSPISGHRSVSWYQQTPGQGLQFLFEYFSETQRNKGNFPGRFSGRQFSNSRSEMNVSTLELGDSALYLCASSYGLAGTYNEQFFGPGTRLTVL.

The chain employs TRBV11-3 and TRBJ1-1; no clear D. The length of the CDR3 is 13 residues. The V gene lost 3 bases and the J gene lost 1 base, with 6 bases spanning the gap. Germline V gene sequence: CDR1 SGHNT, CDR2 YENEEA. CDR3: CASSFSANTEAFF. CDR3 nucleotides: TGTGCCAGCAGCTTTTCCGCGAACACTGAAGCTTTCTTT. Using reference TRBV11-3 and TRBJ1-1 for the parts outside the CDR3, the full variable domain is EAGVVQSPRYKIIEKKQPVAFWCNPISGHNTLYWYLQNLGQGPELLIRYENEEAVDDSQLPKDRFSAERLKGVDSTLKIQPAELGDSAVYLCASSFSANTEAFFGQGTRLTVV.

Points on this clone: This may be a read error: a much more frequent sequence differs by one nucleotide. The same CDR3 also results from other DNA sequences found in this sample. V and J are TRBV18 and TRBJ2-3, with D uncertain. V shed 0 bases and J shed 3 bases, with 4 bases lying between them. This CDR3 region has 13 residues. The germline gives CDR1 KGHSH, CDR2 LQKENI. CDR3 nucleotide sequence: TGTGCCAGCTCACCACCTAGTACAGATACGCAGTATTTT. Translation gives CASSPPSTDTQYF.

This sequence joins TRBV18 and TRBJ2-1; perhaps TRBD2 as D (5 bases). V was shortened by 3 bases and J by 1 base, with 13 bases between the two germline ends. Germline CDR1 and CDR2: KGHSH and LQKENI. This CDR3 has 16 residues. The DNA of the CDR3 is TGTGCCAGCTCACCGCCCACTAGGGCTTCCTACAATGAGCAGTTCTTC. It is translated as CASSPPTRASYNEQFF.

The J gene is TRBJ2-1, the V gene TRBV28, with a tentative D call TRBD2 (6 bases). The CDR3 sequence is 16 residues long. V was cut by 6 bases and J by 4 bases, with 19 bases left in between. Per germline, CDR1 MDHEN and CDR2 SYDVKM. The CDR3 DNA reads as TGTGCCAGCAGACGACCCGGACTACACGCATACAATGAGCAGTTCTTC. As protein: CASRRPGLHAYNEQFF.

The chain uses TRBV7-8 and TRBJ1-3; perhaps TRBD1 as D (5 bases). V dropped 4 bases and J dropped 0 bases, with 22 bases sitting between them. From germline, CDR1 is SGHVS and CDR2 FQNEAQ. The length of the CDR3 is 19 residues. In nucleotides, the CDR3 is TGTGCCAGCAGCTACCTGAGGGGAGGCGATACTGACTCTGGAAACACCATATATTTT. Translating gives CASSYLRGGDTDSGNTIYF.

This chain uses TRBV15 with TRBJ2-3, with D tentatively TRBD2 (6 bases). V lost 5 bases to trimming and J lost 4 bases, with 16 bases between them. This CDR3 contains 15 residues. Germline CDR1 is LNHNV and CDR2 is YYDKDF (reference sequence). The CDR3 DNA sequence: TGTGCCACCAGCCTGCGACCAGGGACTCCAGATACGCAGTATTTT. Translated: CATSLRPGTPDTQYF.

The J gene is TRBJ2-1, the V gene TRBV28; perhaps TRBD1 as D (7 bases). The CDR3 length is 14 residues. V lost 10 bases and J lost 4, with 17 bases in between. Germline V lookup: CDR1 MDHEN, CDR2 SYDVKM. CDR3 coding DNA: TGTGCCACATTGACAGGGCGGGGATACAATGAGCAGTTCTTC. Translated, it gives CATLTGRGYNEQFF.